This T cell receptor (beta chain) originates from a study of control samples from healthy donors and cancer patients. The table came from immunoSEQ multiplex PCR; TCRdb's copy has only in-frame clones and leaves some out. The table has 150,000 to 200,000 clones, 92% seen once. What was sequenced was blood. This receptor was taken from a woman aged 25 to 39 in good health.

The CDR3 DNA reads TGTGCCAGTAGTATAGATGGGGACAGCCTGACCTACAATGAGCAGTTCTTC. Its translation is CASSIDGDSLTYNEQFF. The V gene is TRBV19, the J gene TRBJ2-1; TRBD1 aligns across 7 bases. CDR3 length: 17 amino acids. CDR1 is LNHDA, CDR2 SQIVND, per germline (reference sequence). After removal of 0 bases from V and 2 bases from J, the junction contained 7 bases not matched to a gene.